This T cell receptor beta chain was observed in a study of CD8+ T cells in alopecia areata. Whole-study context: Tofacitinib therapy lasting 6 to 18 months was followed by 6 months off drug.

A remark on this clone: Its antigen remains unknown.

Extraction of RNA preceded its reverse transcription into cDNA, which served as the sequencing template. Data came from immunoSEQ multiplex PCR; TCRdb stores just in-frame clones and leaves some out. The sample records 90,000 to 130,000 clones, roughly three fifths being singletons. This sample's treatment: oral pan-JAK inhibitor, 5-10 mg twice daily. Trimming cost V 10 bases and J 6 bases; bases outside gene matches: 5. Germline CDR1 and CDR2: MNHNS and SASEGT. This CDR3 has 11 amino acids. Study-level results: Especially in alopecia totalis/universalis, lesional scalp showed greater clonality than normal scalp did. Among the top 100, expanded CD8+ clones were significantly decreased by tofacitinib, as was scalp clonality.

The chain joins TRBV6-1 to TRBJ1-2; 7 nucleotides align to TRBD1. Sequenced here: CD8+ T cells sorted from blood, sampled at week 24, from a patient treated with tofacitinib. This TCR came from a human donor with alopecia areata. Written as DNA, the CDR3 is TGTGCCATCGACAGGGAGAATGGCTACACCTTC. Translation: CAIDRENGYTF.